This TCR beta chain emerged from a study of cytomegalovirus exposure and HLA in healthy donors. Study background: HLA-typed donors were the source of some 85 million unique TCRs, which an early data release held. Around 76% of some 390 genotyped donors fell in the Caucasian-associated ancestry cluster. Study-wide findings and caveats: Across donors, sequencing depth was assumed by presence/absence analyses to be roughly uniform.

Germline V gene sequence: CDR1 SGHTA, CDR2 FQGNSA. V lost 4 bases and J 3 bases, leaving 6 bases between the germline ends. There are 12 residues in the CDR3. Use of 60 Vbeta and 13 Jbeta primers characterized the PCR. Clones were read by immunoSEQ multiplex PCR, and TCRdb kept only the in-frame ones, dropping some. In the table there are approximately 110,000 clones, 60% to 75% of which are singletons. For this clone: Its antigen is not identified.

Sequencing was carried out using PBMCs. The clonotype was recovered from a man aged 40-50 years in good health and CMV-seropositive. The chain employs TRBV7-2 and TRBJ1-1; no firm D call. CDR3 sequence: CASSYTDTEAFF. In DNA form, the CDR3 reads TGTGCCAGCAGCTACACAGACACTGAAGCTTTCTTT.